The 27 T cell receptor beta chains in this list originate from one sample, sequenced in a study of blood T cells in healthy people across ages. A second roughly 6 to 11 cycle PCR used barcoded and J-beta primers. TCRdb re-called the 5' RACE reads through MiXCR, storing one row per CDR3 protein. Among under 2,000,000 distinct CDR3 sequences listed, less than 50% were seen once. The source material was blood. Receptors were obtained from a woman aged 40 to 55 in good health.

This chain uses TRBV20-1 with TRBJ2-5; TRBD1 agrees at 10 bases. The trim removed 8 bases at V and 5 bases at J, leaving 5 bases unmatched. From germline, CDR1 is DFQATT and CDR2 SNEGSKA (reference sequence). This CDR3 is 12 amino acids long. The CDR3 DNA is TGCAGTTCGGACAGGGGGGACGAGACCCAGTACTTC. Translating gives CSSDRGDETQYF.

This clonotype has a single count. This sequence joins TRBV5-6 and TRBJ2-7; D is tentatively TRBD1 or TRBD2 (6 bases each). The DNA end is more similar to TRBJ2-4, so the J call may be wrong. This CDR3 has 14 amino acids. Germline CDR1 is SGHDT and CDR2 is YYEEEE. The CDR3 loop is CASSSIRGGNIQYF. Here the CDR3 DNA reads TGTGCCAGCAGCTCCATAAGAGGGGGGAACATTCAGTACTTC.

This clonotype appeared once. The genes are TRBV5-1 and TRBJ1-2; D is unresolved. With 0 bases removed from V and 3 bases from J, the gap between germline ends came to 12 bases. This CDR3 has 15 residues. Germline CDR1 reads SGHRS; CDR2 reads YFSETQ. In nucleotides, the CDR3 is TGCGCCAGCAGCTTGGCGAGGACCTTGGACTATGGCTACACCTTC. Encoded protein: CASSLARTLDYGYTF.

CDR3 region: CASSPRDSPQTQYF. The CDR3 region has the DNA TGTGCCAGCAGCCCACGGGACTCCCCACAGACCCAGTACTTC. The gene calls are TRBV7-9 and TRBJ2-5; possible D gene TRBD2, 6 bases. This CDR3 has 14 residues. Germline CDR1 reads SEHNR; CDR2 reads FQNEAQ (reference sequence). V lost 5 bases, J lost 6 bases, and 16 bases lay in between.

This clonotype was recorded a few times. This chain uses TRBV7-8 with TRBJ2-1; either TRBD1 or TRBD2 may supply D (5 bases each). The V and J ends lost 4 bases and 10 bases respectively, with 17 bases between them. CDR3 length equals 14 residues. The V gene's germline CDR1 is SGHVS and CDR2 FQNEAQ. The CDR3 DNA is TGTGCCAGCAGCTCCACCCGAGGGGTGGGGGAGCAGTTCTTC. Its protein is CASSSTRGVGEQFF.

The chain couples TRBV12-5 to TRBJ2-4, with 8 bases aligning to TRBD1. V was clipped by 2 bases and J by 4 bases; unmatched bases: 10. This CDR3 spans 17 amino acids. CDR1 and CDR2 from the germline V gene are LGHNT and FRNRAP. Here the CDR3 reads CASGLTRDRNLKNIQYF. The CDR3 nucleotides are TGTGCTAGTGGTTTGACCCGGGACAGGAACCTTAAAAACATTCAGTACTTC.

The rearrangement joins TRBV7-2 to TRBJ1-1; D not resolved. In germline, CDR1 is SGHTA, CDR2 FQGNSA. The V end lost 6 bases, the J end lost 11 bases, and 19 bases lay between the germline ends. This CDR3 has 13 amino acids. The CDR3 region is CASSQQRPLTAFF. CDR3 coding DNA: TGTGCCAGCAGTCAACAGAGACCCTTGACCGCTTTCTTT.

This chain connects TRBV9 to TRBJ2-3; 7 nucleotides match TRBD1. Trimming removed 4 bases from V and 3 bases from J; junction bases left unmatched: 5. This CDR3 region has 14 residues. The germline CDR1 and CDR2 sequences are SGDLS and YYNGEE. The CDR3 region has the DNA TGTGCCAGCAGCTGGGGACAGCCAACAGATACGCAGTATTTT. It encodes CASSWGQPTDTQYF.

This sequence joins TRBV5-1 and TRBJ2-3, with D hard to call. This CDR3 has 16 residues. The germline V and J ends were trimmed by 0 bases and 1 base, with 12 bases remaining between them. Germline lookup yields CDR1 SGHRS and CDR2 YFSETQ. CDR3: CASSLAGSLGTDTQYF. In nucleotides, the CDR3 is TGCGCCAGCAGCTTGGCTGGGTCCCTTGGCACAGATACGCAGTATTTT.

V is TRBV28 and J is TRBJ2-1; TRBD1 agrees at 7 bases. The trim removed 4 bases at V and 4 bases at J, leaving 10 bases unmatched. The CDR3 contains 16 residues. Germline lookup yields CDR1 MDHEN and CDR2 SYDVKM. The CDR3 nucleotides read TGTGCCAGCAGTTCCCCTTCGACAGGGAATTACAATGAGCAGTTCTTC. Its translation: CASSSPSTGNYNEQFF. Supplemented by reference TRBV28 and TRBJ2-1, the full variable domain reads DVKVTQSSRYLVKRTGEKVFLECVQDMDHENMFWYRQDPGLGLRLIYFSYDVKMKEKGDIPEGYSVSREKKERFSLILESASTNQTSMYLCASSSPSTGNYNEQFFGPGTRLTVL.

Concerning this clonotype itself: This may stem from a read error, because a much larger clone lies one nucleotide away. J is TRBJ2-1 and V is TRBV12-3 or TRBV12-4; 13 nucleotides line up with TRBD2. The J segment lost 5 bases and the V segment lost 6 bases, leaving 1 base of the junction unmatched. The CDR3 sequence is 14 residues long. The CDR3 nucleotides are TGTGCCAGCAGACTAGCGGGGGGGGACAATGAGCAGTTCTTC. Translated, it gives CASRLAGGDNEQFF.

This clonotype was seen a handful of times. The J gene is TRBJ1-2, the V gene TRBV28; D not resolved. The length of the CDR3 is 14 residues. The V gene lost 5 bases and the J gene lost 2 bases, with 12 bases spanning the gap. Germline V gene data show CDR1 as MDHEN and CDR2 as SYDVKM. The CDR3 here is CASSPGLLNYGYTF. DNA for the CDR3: TGTGCCAGCAGTCCCGGGCTTTTAAACTATGGCTACACCTTC.

Details on this clonotype: A read error may explain this, as a much larger clone is one base away. The V and J genes are TRBV29-1 and TRBJ2-2; no clear D gene. The CDR3 totals 13 residues. Germline assignment: CDR1 SQVTM and CDR2 ANQGSEA. Between the trimmed V and J ends, which lost 3 bases and 3 bases, there was a span of 8 bases. This CDR3 is CSVDSGDTGELFF. The CDR3 DNA is TGCAGCGTTGATTCCGGAGACACCGGGGAGCTGTTTTTT.

The chain is built from TRBV24-1 and TRBJ2-3, with 8 bases that match TRBD2. J gave up 2 bases and V 5 bases, and 5 bases lay outside the gene matches. CDR3 size: 15 residues. From germline, CDR1 is KGHDR and CDR2 SFDVKD. CDR3 in DNA: TGTGCCACCAGTGGGGGCGGGGGGTACACAGATACGCAGTATTTT. This codes for CATSGGGGYTDTQYF.

The count of this clonotype is one. This clone may be a read error of a much larger clone one base away. The genes are TRBV4-3 and TRBJ2-5; D unclear. The last part of the DNA fits TRBJ2-1 better; the J call may be wrong. The CDR3 extends over 14 amino acids. Germline V gene data show CDR1 as LGHNA and CDR2 as YSLEER. The CDR3 nucleotides read TGCGCCAGCAGCCAAGAATGGAGCCAAGAGACCCAGTTCTTC. It is translated as CASSQEWSQETQFF.

This chain uses TRBV20-1 with TRBJ1-2; maybe TRBD1 (5 bases). This CDR3 region has 13 residues. The V gene's germline CDR1 is DFQATT and CDR2 SNEGSKA (reference sequence). V lost 5 bases and J 4 bases, leaving 14 bases between the germline ends. The CDR3 reads CSAPKDTLYGYTF. The CDR3 DNA reads as TGCAGTGCTCCGAAGGACACGCTCTATGGCTACACCTTC.

This rearrangement joins TRBV11-1 to TRBJ2-1; 11 bases line up with TRBD2. V shed 9 bases, J shed 5 bases, and the junction held 12 bases outside the gene matches. The CDR3 runs 16 residues. Germline assignment: CDR1 SGHAT and CDR2 FQDESV (reference sequence). The CDR3, as DNA: TGTGCCAGTAGCCCCTTTGGGGGACTAGCGGACAATGAGCAGTTCTTC. Translation: CASSPFGGLADNEQFF.

The table lists this clonotype with a few counts. Written as DNA, the CDR3 is TGTGCCAGCAGCTTCCCGCGGGCTCCCACGACATACAATGAGCAGTTCTTC. Its protein is CASSFPRAPTTYNEQFF. The chain links TRBV7-9 to TRBJ2-1, with a weak D call TRBD2 (5 bases). The V end lost 3 bases, the J end lost 4 bases, and 19 bases lay between the germline ends. The CDR3 length is 17 residues. In germline, CDR1 is SEHNR, CDR2 FQNEAQ (reference sequence).

The chain couples TRBV11-2 to TRBJ2-1; 7 nucleotides line up with TRBD1. V gave up 1 base and J gave up 4 bases; unmatched junction bases: 7. This CDR3 contains 16 residues. CDR1 and CDR2 from the germline V gene are SGHAT and FQNNGV. CDR3 sequence: CASSLALRGKYNEQFF. The DNA of the CDR3 is TGTGCCAGCAGCTTAGCCCTCAGGGGGAAATACAATGAGCAGTTCTTC.

The chain has TRBV7-2 and TRBJ2-3; unclear D gene. Trimming took 0 bases from V and 1 from J, leaving 8 bases between them. CDR1 SGHTA and CDR2 FQGNSA come from the germline V gene. CDR3 length equals 15 residues. The CDR3 here is CASSLAPTRTDTQYF. The CDR3, as DNA: TGTGCCAGCAGCTTAGCACCGACCCGCACAGATACGCAGTATTTT. Together with reference TRBV7-2 and TRBJ2-3, the CDR3 gives the full variable domain: GAGVSQSPSNKVTEKGKDVELRCDPISGHTALYWYRQSLGQGLEFLIYFQGNSAPDKSGLPSDRFSAERTGGSVSTLTIQRTQQEDSAVYLCASSLAPTRTDTQYFGPGTRLTVL.

The CDR3 nucleotides are TGTGCCAGCAGTTTTTCGCCCCACACTAATCAGCCCCAGCATTTT. Its protein is CASSFSPHTNQPQHF. This chain connects TRBV27 to TRBJ1-5; D ambiguous. Germline-derived CDR1 and CDR2 are MNHEY and SMNVEV (reference sequence). The CDR3 extends over 15 amino acids. Deletions cut 3 bases from V and 4 bases from J, with 13 bases between.

V is TRBV20-1 and J is TRBJ1-5; perhaps TRBD1 as D (5 bases). CDR3 length: 13 residues. The germline V gene has CDR1 DFQATT and CDR2 SNEGSKA (reference sequence). Trimming removed 6 bases from V and 3 bases from J, with 12 bases in between. This CDR3 is CSAAGTHNQPQHF. In DNA, the CDR3 is TGCAGTGCGGCCGGGACGCACAATCAGCCCCAGCATTTT.

This chain uses TRBV6-5 with TRBJ2-5; 8 bases fit TRBD1. The CDR3 consists of 13 residues. Per germline, CDR1 MNHEY and CDR2 SVGAGI. V was clipped by 11 bases and J by 9 bases; unmatched bases: 14. This CDR3 reads CAAGDRGPRAQYF. The CDR3 coding sequence is TGTGCCGCAGGAGACAGGGGCCCAAGGGCCCAGTACTTC.

Concerning this clonotype itself: One junction end does not reproduce the germline sequence, and a read error may be involved. The chain uses TRBV20-1 and TRBJ2-4; D may be TRBD2 (6 bases). The DNA matches TRBJ2-7 better at its end, which makes the J call doubtful. The CDR3 contains 15 residues. CDR1 and CDR2 (germline): DFQATT, SNEGSKA (reference sequence). For the CDR3, the DNA is TGCGGTGCTAGAGATGAGGGCGGGGTAGGGTACGAGCAGTACTTC. Translation gives CGARDEGGVGYEQYF.

The CDR3 sequence is CASSSGIYYEQYF. The CDR3 DNA sequence: TGTGCCAGCAGTTCCGGGATCTACTACGAGCAGTACTTC. V and J are TRBV6-2 or TRBV6-3 and TRBJ2-7, with D possibly matching TRBD2 (5 bases). The CDR3 runs 13 residues. Trimming left V 4 bases short and J 3 bases short, with 10 bases between. Germline CDR1 reads MNHEY; CDR2 reads SVGEGT.

The chain uses TRBV7-2 and TRBJ2-7, with D perhaps matching TRBD2 (6 bases). V lost 2 bases and J 0 bases, leaving 11 bases between the germline ends. The CDR3 has 15 residues. Germline V gene data show CDR1 as SGHTA and CDR2 as FQGNSA. In DNA form, the CDR3 reads TGTGCCAGCAGCTTACAGCAGGGACTCTCCTACGAGCAGTACTTC. Protein product: CASSLQQGLSYEQYF.

This clonotype was detected ten times or more. V is TRBV20-1 and J is TRBJ1-5; D is unclear. CDR3 length equals 14 residues. V was pared by 0 bases and J by 0 bases, with 6 bases between. CDR1 is DFQATT and CDR2 is SNEGSKA in the germline V gene (reference sequence). CDR3 coding DNA: TGCAGTGCTAGAGACCGAGGTAGCAATCAGCCCCAGCATTTT. Amino acid sequence: CSARDRGSNQPQHF.